This T cell receptor (beta chain) was profiled in a study of T cell responses to AZD1222 COVID-19 vaccine. Points from the study as a whole: Recipients of AZD1222 seropositive at baseline numbered only 5 or 6. Clonal diversity was possibly underestimated, and the donors were mostly white British, with more females.

Produced via immunoSEQ multiplex PCR; TCRdb's table is partial and in-frame only. The table records around 100,000 clones, roughly 91% of them present only once. The CDR3 has 15 amino acids. Germline V CDR1 and CDR2: SGHVS, FNYEAQ. The germline V and J ends were trimmed by 2 bases and 5 bases, with 15 bases remaining between them. As for this clone: Its antigen is still unknown.

This chain uses TRBV7-6 with TRBJ1-2, with D perhaps TRBD1 (6 bases). The input for sequencing was peripheral blood, taken on day 0 of AZD1222 vaccination. The receptor comes from an adult in good health. The CDR3 sequence is CASSLFSGGTYGYTF. As DNA, the CDR3 is TGTGCCAGCAGCTTATTTTCCGGGGGCACTTATGGCTACACCTTC.